Listed below are T cell receptor beta chains from one sample, sequenced in a study of blood T cell repertoires in COVID-19. Here immunoSEQ multiplex PCR was the method, and the copy in TCRdb shows in-frame clones only, minus some. The repertoire holds around 94,000 clones, with about 88% as singletons. Sequenced sample: peripheral blood. These receptors originate from a man older than 75 with acute or convalescent COVID-19. CDR3s include the opening cysteine and the closing phenylalanine or tryptophan. A D gene is named only where the DNA matches it firmly. A clone size is listed for some rows: how often the clone was seen (once, few, many), or a class if it is expanded.

cdr3_nt cdr3_aa j_call d_call cdr3_length clone_size v_call
TGTGCTAGCAGCTCCGCCCCTAGCGGGAGCTTCACCGGGGAGCTGTTTTTT CASSSAPSGSFTGELFF TRBJ2-2 TRBD2 17 . TRBV7-7
TGTGCATATTCTCACAGTTCGAACACTGAAGCTTTCTTT CAYSHSSNTEAFF TRBJ1-1 . 13 . TRBV30
TGTGCCAGCAGCTTAGAAGGAGTCGGCGAGCAGTACTTC CASSLEGVGEQYF TRBJ2-7 . 13 few TRBV11-2
TGTGCCAGTAACAAATCCCCCCTGGAGGATCCCGACGAGCAGTACTTC CASNKSPLEDPDEQYF TRBJ2-7 . 16 . TRBV19
TGTGCCAGCAGCTTATGGCGACAGGGTGAGACCCAGTACTTC CASSLWRQGETQYF TRBJ2-5 TRBD1 14 once TRBV7-2
TGTGCCACCAGCGAGCCGGGACTAGCGGGAGGTTCATACAATGAGCAGTTCTTC CATSEPGLAGGSYNEQFF TRBJ2-1 TRBD2 18 . TRBV15
TGTGCCAGCAGCTTGACGGGGTTCAACCACGAGCAGTACTTC CASSLTGFNHEQYF TRBJ2-7 . 14 . TRBV5-4
TGTGCCAGTAGCCCAGGGGGCGACGAGCAGTACTTC CASSPGGDEQYF TRBJ2-7 TRBD1 12 . TRBV19
TGTGCCAGCAGCCCTGATGGTAGCGGTAACACCGGGGAGCTGTTTTTT CASSPDGSGNTGELFF TRBJ2-2 . 16 . TRBV9
TGTGCCAGCAGCGGGAGGTCTTCACCCCTCCACTTT CASSGRSSPLHF TRBJ1-6 . 12 few TRBV9
TGTGCAAGTCGCTTAGTACAGGGGCGTTCTCTGGAAACAGATACGCAGTATTTT CASRLVQGRSLETDTQYF TRBJ2-3 . 18 . TRBV12-2
TGCGCCAGCAGCTTGGCCGGGTTCAACACCGGGGAGCTGTTTTTT CASSLAGFNTGELFF TRBJ2-2 . 15 . TRBV5-1
TGTGCCAGCAGCTTCAGGGGGCTCACCGGGGAGCTGTTTTTT CASSFRGLTGELFF TRBJ2-2 TRBD1 14 . TRBV7-2
TGTGCCAGCAGCCCCCGCGGACAGGGGCACACCGGGGAGCTGTTTTTT CASSPRGQGHTGELFF TRBJ2-2 TRBD1 16 . TRBV9
TGTGCCAGCAGCTCTTCGACTAGCGGGAGGATTGGAGATACGCAGTATTTT CASSSSTSGRIGDTQYF TRBJ2-3 TRBD2 17 once TRBV11-3
TGTGCCAGTAGTATCCCCGCGGGGGAAGCCGCCTACGAGCAGTACTTC CASSIPAGEAAYEQYF TRBJ2-7 TRBD2 16 . TRBV19
TGCGCCAGCAGCCAAGAAGGAACAGGGCTCTACGAGCAGTACTTC CASSQEGTGLYEQYF TRBJ2-7 . 15 . TRBV4-3
TGTGCCAGCTCACCACGAACAGACAATGAGCAGTTCTTC CASSPRTDNEQFF TRBJ2-1 . 13 . TRBV18
TGTGCCAGCAGCTTAAGCCTGGTGGGCACAGATACGCAGTATTTT CASSLSLVGTDTQYF TRBJ2-3 . 15 . TRBV7-6
TGTGCCAGCAGCTTGAGCGGAAGCACAGATACGCAGTATTTT CASSLSGSTDTQYF TRBJ2-3 . 14 . TRBV7-9
TGTGCCAGCAGCGTCTCTAGCGGGTCTTCCTACAATGAGCAGTTCTTC CASSVSSGSSYNEQFF TRBJ2-1 TRBD2 16 . TRBV9
TGTGCCAGCAGCGCATCCGGGACAGGGGCAGATACGCAGTATTTT CASSASGTGADTQYF TRBJ2-3 TRBD1 15 . TRBV16
TGTGCCAGTAGTATAGCGGCACTAGCGGGAATAAATGAGCAGTTCTTC CASSIAALAGINEQFF TRBJ2-1 TRBD2 16 . TRBV19
TGTGCCAGCAGCTTAGATGTACTAGCGGGAGCCGGGGAGACCCAGTACTTC CASSLDVLAGAGETQYF TRBJ2-5 TRBD2 17 . TRBV11-2
TGTGCCAGCTCAGAACTAGCGGGAGGGCAAGAGACCCAGTACTTC CASSELAGGQETQYF TRBJ2-5 TRBD2 15 . TRBV18
TGTGCCAGCAGCGATCGAACTAGGAATGAGCAGTTCTTC CASSDRTRNEQFF TRBJ2-1 . 13 . TRBV7-2
TGTGCCAGCAGTTATGGAGCCCGGGAGACCCAGTACTTC CASSYGARETQYF TRBJ2-5 . 13 . TRBV6-2/TRBV6-3
TGTGCCAGCAGCAAGGGACTAGTTGCAGATACGCAGTATTTT CASSKGLVADTQYF TRBJ2-3 TRBD2 14 . TRBV5-8
TGTGCCAGCAGTTACGGCAGGGAGGGGTATGGCTACACCTTC CASSYGREGYGYTF TRBJ1-2 . 14 . TRBV6-5
TGTGCCAGCAGCTTGGGGGCGGACAGACCTAACTATGGCTACACCTTC CASSLGADRPNYGYTF TRBJ1-2 . 16 . TRBV5-4
TGTGCCAGCAGTTGGACTAGCGGGCTCAATGAGCAGTTCTTC CASSWTSGLNEQFF TRBJ2-1 TRBD2 14 few TRBV27
TGTGCCTCCTCAACAGGGAATGTTCAGCCCCAGCATTTT CASSTGNVQPQHF TRBJ1-5 . 13 once TRBV30
TGTGCCATCAGTGAGGCCCCCGGGGGGGGACGTAGCACCGGGGAGCTGTTTTTT CAISEAPGGGRSTGELFF TRBJ2-2 TRBD2 18 once TRBV10-3
TGTGCCAGCAGTTTTATGTCCTATAATTCACCCCTCCACTTT CASSFMSYNSPLHF TRBJ1-6 . 14 . TRBV28
TGTGCCAGCAGCTTCTCCGGGACAGGGGGTGCTTTAACTCAGCCCCAGCATTTT CASSFSGTGGALTQPQHF TRBJ1-5 TRBD1 18 . TRBV5-5
TGCGCCAGCAGCAGGGAGGGGAACACTGAAGCTTTCTTT CASSREGNTEAFF TRBJ1-1 . 13 . TRBV5-1
TGTGCCAGCAGTTGGGGGGGTAGCAATCAGCCCCAGCATTTT CASSWGGSNQPQHF TRBJ1-5 . 14 few TRBV28
TGTGCCACCAGTGATACTAGCGGCCCTGGGGGCGGGGAGCTGTTTTTT CATSDTSGPGGGELFF TRBJ2-2 TRBD2 16 . TRBV24-1
TGTGCCTGGAGTGTCTTAGCGGGAAGCGAGACCCAGTACTTC CAWSVLAGSETQYF TRBJ2-5 TRBD2 14 . TRBV30
TGTGCCAGCTCTACCGGGACAGGAAACACCGGGGAGCTGTTTTTT CASSTGTGNTGELFF TRBJ2-2 TRBD1 15 . TRBV18
TGTGCCAGCGGACAGTTTACGAACACCGGGGAGCTGTTTTTT CASGQFTNTGELFF TRBJ2-2 . 14 . TRBV6-5
TGTGCCTGGAATCGTAGAACAGTCCAAGAGACCCAGTACTTC CAWNRRTVQETQYF TRBJ2-5 . 14 . TRBV30
TGTGCCAGCAGGGCCGGGACAGGGGGCGTCTATGGCTACACCTTC CASRAGTGGVYGYTF TRBJ1-2 TRBD1 15 . TRBV28
TGTGCCAGCTCACTCGGGACAGTGAAGACTAACTATGGCTACACCTTC CASSLGTVKTNYGYTF TRBJ1-2 TRBD1 16 . TRBV18
TGTGCCTGGGGGACTGGACTCAATTCACCCCTCCACTTT CAWGTGLNSPLHF TRBJ1-6 . 13 few TRBV30
TGTGCCAGCAGTATGCCTAGCGGGATTAGCTACGAGCAGTACTTC CASSMPSGISYEQYF TRBJ2-7 TRBD2 15 once TRBV2
TGCAGTGCCCCCGGACAGATGAGCGCTTTCTTT CSAPGQMSAFF TRBJ1-1 . 11 . TRBV20-1
TGCGCCAGCAGATTCGGACTAGCGGGAGCGGCCGAGCAGTACTTC CASRFGLAGAAEQYF TRBJ2-7 TRBD2 15 . TRBV5-1
TGTGCTAGCAGCTTCTCCCCGGGACTCGGTTCCGGGGAGCTGTTTTTT CASSFSPGLGSGELFF TRBJ2-2 . 16 few TRBV7-7